These 4 T cell receptor beta chains were all obtained from the same sample, sequenced in a study of chemoradiotherapy in HPV16-positive cancers. The protocol was immunoSEQ multiplex PCR, while the TCRdb copy is restricted to in-frame clones and leaves out a portion. Among just under 8,000 clones listed, around two thirds were seen once. The sample was taken from a patient who underwent chemoradiotherapy. These receptors all stem from a human donor with HPV-associated anogenital cancer.

The chain links TRBV5-1 to TRBJ2-3; TRBD1 matches at 11 bases. CDR3 length: 15 residues. Germline values: CDR1 SGHRS, CDR2 YFSETQ. The junction had 7 bases not matched to a gene; V was cut back by 5 bases and J by 5 bases. The CDR3 sequence: CASRVDRGRGDTQYF. The CDR3 DNA reads TGCGCCAGCAGGGTGGACAGGGGGCGTGGAGATACGCAGTATTTT.

The chain links TRBV6-6 to TRBJ1-5; TRBD1 aligns across 7 bases. The CDR3 loop spans 16 amino acids. Germline CDR1 and CDR2: MNHNY and SVGAGI (reference sequence). V lost 5 bases, J lost 4 bases, and 11 bases stayed unmatched. CDR3 region: CASSLEMTGPNQPQHF. The CDR3 DNA sequence: TGTGCCAGCAGTCTCGAAATGACAGGGCCAAATCAGCCCCAGCATTTT.

The rearrangement uses TRBV2 and TRBJ2-7; 15 bases are shared with TRBD2. With 4 bases clipped from V and 6 bases from J, the junction kept 4 bases outside the gene matches. Germline V gene sequence: CDR1 SNHLY, CDR2 FYNNEI. CDR3 length: 15 residues. CDR3 DNA: TGTGCCAGCAGTGGGACTAGCGGGGGGGCCTCCGAGCAGTACGTC. Translating it yields CASSGTSGGASEQYV.

The table lists this clone with a count of one. The chain employs TRBV9 and TRBJ1-1; 7 bases agree with TRBD1. CDR3 length: 14 amino acids. CDR1 and CDR2 from the germline V gene are SGDLS and YYNGEE. With 3 bases clipped from V and 4 bases from J, the junction kept 6 bases outside the gene matches. CDR3 coding DNA: TGTGCCAGCAGCGGACGAAGGACAGGCACTGAAGCTTTCTTT. Translated: CASSGRRTGTEAFF.